This TCR beta chain was documented in a study of blood T cells in healthy people across ages (dated by TCRdb to the mid-2010s). Regarding the complete study: In model experiments, template switching captured about one uniquely barcoded TCR beta cDNA molecule for every two T cells. The study measured age-related changes in TCR beta repertoire diversity using deep sequencing normalized with unique cDNA molecular identifiers. Donors were grouped into four age groups: young (average roughly 17 years), middle-aged (39), aged (around 60) and long-lived (approximately 78). To avoid experimental bias, donors of different ages were spread randomly across the sequencing lanes. Two additional independent replicas of 1 million unique cDNA reads from the same blood draw were analyzed for two donors (one aged 18 to 30 and one aged 80 or older).

The library was prepared using 5' RACE. Sequencing was carried out with an Illumina HiSeq 2500. A second PCR of roughly 7 to 11 cycles was performed with a sample-barcoded 5' primer and a J-beta primer mix. Each TCR beta cDNA molecule received a unique molecular identifier from a template-switch 5' adaptor carrying 12 random nucleotides. Each sample yielded at least 2.5 million CDR3-containing paired-end reads. All of the RNA was converted into first-strand cDNA using the Mint cDNA synthesis kit, with a TRBC-specific oligonucleotide serving as the primer. After uracil-DNA glycosylase treatment, a first 18-cycle PCR used universal primers M1SS and BC2_uni_R on all cDNA. Per the source publication's procedure: For normalization, 1 million high-quality reads, each with a distinct molecular identifier, were randomly selected from each sample. Reads sharing molecular identifiers were discarded rather than binned into consensus sequences. CDR3 identification, clonotype clustering and error correction used MiTCR with a Q25 quality threshold and the strictest error-elimination algorithm. A nonparametric unseen species model with Euler transformation was used to estimate a lower bound on total TCR beta diversity. TCRdb trimmed public reads at Q25 via fastp, called clones via MiXCR and kept in-frame beta chains. Rows with a matching CDR3 protein are joined into one entry that keeps the most common DNA and genes. These V and J calls are TCRdb output, not the study's own analysis. In all, the sample holds about 780,000 distinct CDR3 sequences, and around 45% of those were seen once. The ten largest account for 15% to 20% of the sample.

Comment on this clonotype: Its antigen is currently not known. Within one base of it there is no much larger clone, and no base qualities were kept.

The roughly 39 donors, aged about 6 to 95 years, were systemically healthy Caucasian individuals from Russia. Each donor gave 9 to 10 milliliters of peripheral blood, collected into EDTA-treated Vacutainer tubes. Ficoll-Paque density-gradient centrifugation was used to isolate PBMCs, with at least 7 million per sample. Total RNA, at least 6 micrograms per sample, was extracted from PBMCs with Trizol reagent. The percentages of naive CD45RAhigh/CD27high T cells were determined by flow cytometry on a PBMC aliquot from every donor. CDR1 is given as MNHNS and CDR2 as SASEGT, both from the germline V gene. The CDR3 numbers 13 residues from cysteine through phenylalanine. Only CDR3 DNA is held: 39 bases, read in frame from base 1. V loses 11 bases, J loses 0 bases, and the germline ends lie 10 bases apart. What the study reported, not specific to this receptor: As age increased, observed TCR beta diversity per million T cells dropped in a roughly linear way, and a significant reduction was already evident by age around 41. A strong correlation was found between observed TCR beta diversity and the percentage of naive T cells measured by flow cytometry. The CMV infection status of donors was not known, potentially confounding age-related changes in expanded clonotypes. Estimates of total diversity based on one million sequenced T cells were regarded as lower bounds and as underestimates. Because profiling used bulk unsorted PBMCs, naive and antigen-experienced compartments could not be compared conclusively. The long-lived group showed more naive CD4+ T cells, fewer expanded clones and increased TCR diversity than the aged group, suggesting age selection.

Sequenced input: blood. The sequence joins TRBV6-1 to TRBJ1-4; TRBD1 is a possible D gene, resting on 6 matching bases. The TCR comes from a man older than 75 in good health. The sequence in DNA is TGTGCCGGTGGGACAACAACTAATGAAAAACTGTTTTTT. This translates into CAGGTTTNEKLFF.